This T cell receptor (beta chain) was sequenced for a study of shared clonotypes between healthy human individuals. Comments on this clone: Antigen specificity is unknown.

General study findings and limits: Among a few donors, around 5% of naive CD4 clonotypes were found in common.

As defined, naive CD8 cells were CD45RO-negative and positively selected for CCR7, with terminally differentiated effector memory CD45RA+ cells excluded. Study donors comprised healthy, HIV-negative adults devoid of recent acute infection or vaccination. The CDR3 has 14 residues. In germline, CDR1 is SNHLY, CDR2 FYNNEI. The V and J ends lost 5 bases and 6 bases, in that order; junction bases with no gene match: 7. The study ran the assay at deep level. Method: immunoSEQ multiplex PCR; TCRdb's copy keeps in-frame clones and lacks some. The table records about 2.1 million clones, approximately 92% of them present only once.

The receptor comes from a man younger than 35 in good health. Some clones in this sample may be carry-over from other donors' samples. The sequenced material came from naive CD8+ T cells from PBMCs. The chain links TRBV2 to TRBJ2-1; 7 bases match TRBD1. The CDR3 here is CASSREQGSNEQFF. As DNA, the CDR3 is TGTGCCAGCAGTCGTGAACAGGGGTCCAATGAGCAGTTCTTC.